The rows below give T cell receptor beta chains drawn from one sample of a study of vaccination effects on CD4 cells after COVID-19. These receptors' targets are unknown. Sequenced by immunoSEQ multiplex PCR; TCRdb stores in-frame clones only, minus some. This sample has 24,000 or so clones; about 72% occur once, and the top ten carry about 9.1%. The source was CD4+ T cells from PBMCs cultured with HCoV-229E spike peptides, collected after COVID-19 vaccination. The receptor set was obtained from a human donor who received a COVID-19 vaccine. CDR3s include the opening cysteine and the closing phenylalanine or tryptophan. A D gene is named only where the DNA matches it firmly. Part of the rows lack a size; the others show once, few, many or a class for expanded clones.

abundance: NA; d_gene: TRBD1; v_gene: TRBV10-3; j_gene: TRBJ1-2; CDR3aa: CAIKGTANYGYTF; CDR3nt: TGTGCCATCAAAGGGACAGCGAACTATGGCTACACCTTC
abundance: NA; d_gene: NA; v_gene: TRBV6-5; j_gene: TRBJ2-5; CDR3aa: CASSYDSGQETQYF; CDR3nt: TGTGCCAGCAGTTACGATAGCGGACAAGAGACCCAGTACTTC
abundance: few; d_gene: NA; v_gene: TRBV6-1; j_gene: TRBJ1-5; CDR3aa: CASSELAGAANQPQHF; CDR3nt: TGTGCCAGCAGTGAATTGGCAGGGGCGGCCAATCAGCCCCAGCATTTT
abundance: NA; d_gene: NA; v_gene: TRBV19; j_gene: TRBJ2-7; CDR3aa: CASSPSGGGGLYEQYF; CDR3nt: TGTGCCAGTAGTCCCTCCGGGGGCGGGGGACTCTACGAGCAGTACTTC
abundance: NA; d_gene: NA; v_gene: TRBV19; j_gene: TRBJ1-5; CDR3aa: CASTRVVSDQPQHF; CDR3nt: TGTGCCAGTACAAGAGTGGTGTCGGATCAGCCCCAGCATTTT
abundance: NA; d_gene: TRBD1; v_gene: TRBV29-1; j_gene: TRBJ2-7; CDR3aa: CSGRQGPQEQYF; CDR3nt: TGCAGCGGAAGACAGGGACCCCAAGAGCAGTACTTC
abundance: once; d_gene: TRBD2; v_gene: TRBV7-9; j_gene: TRBJ2-5; CDR3aa: CASSPRLAGGARETQYF; CDR3nt: TGTGCCAGCAGCCCCCGACTAGCGGGGGGCGCGAGGGAGACCCAGTACTTC
abundance: NA; d_gene: NA; v_gene: TRBV3-1/TRBV3-2; j_gene: TRBJ2-5; CDR3aa: CASSVGRDYQETQYF; CDR3nt: TGTGCCAGCAGCGTGGGCCGGGACTACCAAGAGACCCAGTACTTC
abundance: NA; d_gene: NA; v_gene: TRBV19; j_gene: TRBJ2-7; CDR3aa: CASSTSWVGVYEQYF; CDR3nt: TGTGCCAGTAGTACTTCCTGGGTGGGGGTCTACGAGCAGTACTTC
abundance: NA; d_gene: NA; v_gene: TRBV30; j_gene: TRBJ1-1; CDR3aa: CAWRFEGVVNTEAFF; CDR3nt: TGTGCCTGGAGATTTGAGGGGGTTGTGAACACTGAAGCTTTCTTT
abundance: NA; d_gene: NA; v_gene: TRBV10-2; j_gene: TRBJ2-2; CDR3aa: CASRWSGDTGELFF; CDR3nt: TGCGCCAGCCGGTGGTCGGGAGACACCGGGGAGCTGTTTTTT
abundance: NA; d_gene: NA; v_gene: TRBV2; j_gene: TRBJ2-3; CDR3aa: CASTRDSTDTQYF; CDR3nt: TGTGCCAGCACCCGGGACAGCACAGATACGCAGTATTTT
abundance: NA; d_gene: NA; v_gene: TRBV24-1; j_gene: TRBJ1-2; CDR3aa: CATSDLMEECKANYGYTF; CDR3nt: TGTGCCACCAGTGATTTGATGGAAGAGTGTAAGGCTAACTATGGCTACACCTTC
abundance: NA; d_gene: NA; v_gene: TRBV30; j_gene: TRBJ1-5; CDR3aa: CAWSVTTDNQPQHF; CDR3nt: TGTGCCTGGAGTGTGACGACCGACAATCAGCCCCAGCATTTT
abundance: NA; d_gene: TRBD1; v_gene: TRBV11-2; j_gene: TRBJ2-7; CDR3aa: CASSLGTATYEQYF; CDR3nt: TGTGCCAGCAGCCTCGGGACAGCCACCTACGAGCAGTACTTC
abundance: NA; d_gene: NA; v_gene: TRBV19; j_gene: TRBJ2-7; CDR3aa: CASSPGEARSGQYF; CDR3nt: TGTGCCAGTAGTCCTGGCGAGGCCCGCTCCGGGCAGTACTTC
abundance: NA; d_gene: NA; v_gene: TRBV11-2; j_gene: TRBJ1-6; CDR3aa: CASSLNGAALHF; CDR3nt: TGTGCCAGCAGCTTAAATGGGGCGGCCCTCCACTTT
abundance: few; d_gene: NA; v_gene: TRBV2; j_gene: TRBJ1-5; CDR3aa: CASKQGGNQPQHF; CDR3nt: TGTGCCAGTAAACAGGGTGGCAATCAGCCCCAGCATTTT
abundance: NA; d_gene: NA; v_gene: TRBV15; j_gene: TRBJ2-2; CDR3aa: CATSRGTMGRTGELFF; CDR3nt: TGTGCCACCAGCAGAGGAACCATGGGCCGAACCGGGGAGCTGTTTTTT
abundance: NA; d_gene: NA; v_gene: TRBV21-1; j_gene: TRBJ1-1; CDR3aa: CASSKALWGNTEAFF; CDR3nt: TGTGCCAGCAGCAAAGCGCTTTGGGGAAACACTGAAGCTTTCTTT
abundance: NA; d_gene: TRBD2; v_gene: TRBV3-1/TRBV3-2; j_gene: TRBJ2-5; CDR3aa: CASSRPREGGETQYF; CDR3nt: TGTGCCAGCAGCCGCCCGAGGGAGGGTGGGGAGACCCAGTACTTC
abundance: NA; d_gene: TRBD2; v_gene: TRBV18; j_gene: TRBJ2-1; CDR3aa: CASSRRGVTYQFF; CDR3nt: TGTGCCAGCTCCCGTCGGGGGGTCACCTATCAGTTCTTC
abundance: NA; d_gene: NA; v_gene: TRBV6-6; j_gene: TRBJ1-1; CDR3aa: CASSYGGPTEAFF; CDR3nt: TGTGCCAGCAGTTACGGGGGTCCGACTGAAGCTTTCTTT
abundance: NA; d_gene: NA; v_gene: TRBV11-2; j_gene: TRBJ2-1; CDR3aa: CASSLSAGTAYNEQFF; CDR3nt: TGTGCCAGCAGCTTATCCGCCGGGACGGCCTACAATGAGCAGTTCTTC
abundance: NA; d_gene: TRBD2; v_gene: TRBV2; j_gene: TRBJ2-1; CDR3aa: CASSEGRLAVYNEQFF; CDR3nt: TGTGCCAGCAGTGAAGGCCGACTAGCGGTTTACAATGAGCAGTTCTTC
abundance: NA; d_gene: TRBD2; v_gene: TRBV24-1; j_gene: TRBJ2-3; CDR3aa: CATSRTSGGDTDTQYF; CDR3nt: TGTGCCACCAGTCGGACTAGCGGGGGGGATACAGATACGCAGTATTTT
abundance: few; d_gene: NA; v_gene: TRBV25-1; j_gene: TRBJ1-2; CDR3aa: CASSEGGEPIYGYTF; CDR3nt: TGTGCCAGCAGTGAAGGGGGGGAACCAATCTATGGCTACACCTTC
abundance: NA; d_gene: TRBD1; v_gene: TRBV11-2; j_gene: TRBJ2-7; CDR3aa: CASSSRTGAIEQYF; CDR3nt: TGTGCCAGCAGCTCAAGGACAGGGGCGATCGAGCAGTACTTC
abundance: few; d_gene: TRBD2; v_gene: TRBV7-9; j_gene: TRBJ2-5; CDR3aa: CASSLVLAGLETQYF; CDR3nt: TGTGCCAGCAGCTTAGTACTAGCGGGACTAGAGACCCAGTACTTC
abundance: NA; d_gene: TRBD2; v_gene: TRBV6-5; j_gene: TRBJ2-2; CDR3aa: CASSPGEGGTGELFF; CDR3nt: TGTGCCAGCAGTCCCGGGGAGGGTGGCACCGGGGAGCTGTTTTTT
abundance: few; d_gene: NA; v_gene: TRBV14; j_gene: TRBJ2-3; CDR3aa: CASSQEGWGGDTQYF; CDR3nt: TGTGCCAGCAGCCAAGAAGGGTGGGGCGGAGATACGCAGTATTTT
abundance: NA; d_gene: NA; v_gene: TRBV19; j_gene: TRBJ1-3; CDR3aa: CASRTGPGNTIYF; CDR3nt: TGTGCCAGTAGAACAGGGCCTGGAAACACCATATATTTT